Shown below are 3 T cell receptor beta chains from a single sample sequenced in a study of blood T cell repertoires in COVID-19. Profiling relied on immunoSEQ multiplex PCR, and the TCRdb table lists in-frame clones only, not all of them. Among approximately 230,000 clones listed, more than 75% were seen once. Material: PBMCs or T cells enriched from blood (not recorded which). The receptors derive from a middle-aged man who had recovered from COVID-19.

The V call is TRBV11-2, the J call TRBJ1-4, with 7 positions matching TRBD1. This CDR3 is 17 amino acids long. The V segment lost 6 bases and the J segment 0 bases; nucleotides outside the gene matches: 10. The germline V gene has CDR1 SGHAT and CDR2 FQNNGV. The CDR3 nucleotides read TGTGCCAGCAGGTCGACAGGGCGTAGGGCAACTAATGAAAAACTGTTTTTT. It encodes CASRSTGRRATNEKLFF.

As DNA, the CDR3 is TGTGCCAGTGCACCCTGGACAGAGAACACCGGGGAGCTGTTTTTT. Translated, it gives CASAPWTENTGELFF. The rearrangement links TRBV19 to TRBJ2-2; possible D gene TRBD1, 6 bases. Per the germline V gene, CDR1 is LNHDA and CDR2 is SQIVND (reference sequence). The CDR3 is 15 residues long. The V gene lost 8 bases and the J gene lost 1 base, with 14 bases spanning the gap. Full variable domain (missing parts from reference TRBV19 and TRBJ2-2): DGGITQSPKYLFRKEGQNVTLSCEQNLNHDAMYWYRQDPGQGLRLIYYSQIVNDFQKGDIAEGYSVSREKKESFPLTVTSAQKNPTAFYLCASAPWTENTGELFFGEGSRLTVL.

This clone appeared a few times. This rearrangement joins TRBV4-1 to TRBJ1-3; no definite D call. CDR3 length: 11 residues. Per the germline V gene, CDR1 is MGHRA and CDR2 is YSYEKL. With 1 base removed from V and 7 bases from J, the gap between germline ends came to 2 bases. CDR3 DNA: TGCGCCAGCAGCCAAGCTAACACCATATATTTT. It specifies CASSQANTIYF.